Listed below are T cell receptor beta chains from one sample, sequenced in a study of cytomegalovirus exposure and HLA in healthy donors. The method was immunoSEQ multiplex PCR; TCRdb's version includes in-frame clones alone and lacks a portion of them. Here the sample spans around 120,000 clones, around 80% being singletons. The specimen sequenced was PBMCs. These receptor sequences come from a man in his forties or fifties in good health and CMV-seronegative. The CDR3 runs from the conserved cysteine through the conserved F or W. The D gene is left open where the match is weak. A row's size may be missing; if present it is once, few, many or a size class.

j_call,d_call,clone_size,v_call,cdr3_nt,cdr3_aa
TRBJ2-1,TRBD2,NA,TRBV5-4,TGTGCCAGCAGCTCCCGGACTAGCGGGGGGTACAATGAGCAGTTCTTC,CASSSRTSGGYNEQFF
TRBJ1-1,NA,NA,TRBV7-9,TGTGCCAGCAGCTTAGATTCCAGCGGCGCTTTCTTT,CASSLDSSGAFF
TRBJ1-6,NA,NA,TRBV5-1,TGCGCCAGCAGCTTGGGAGGCACAAGCTCCTATAATTCCCCCCTCCACTTT,CASSLGGTSSYNSPLHF
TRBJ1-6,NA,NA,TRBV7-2,TGTGCCAGCAGCTTAAGAGGGACACTTAATTCACCCCTCCACTTT,CASSLRGTLNSPLHF
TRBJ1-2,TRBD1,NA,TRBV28,TGTGCCAGCAGTTCCGGGACAGAGGCGGGTGTCTATGGCTACACCTTC,CASSSGTEAGVYGYTF
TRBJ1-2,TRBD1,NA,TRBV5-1,TGCGCCAGCAGCCCTGACAGGGGGGGAAAGGGCTACACCTTC,CASSPDRGGKGYTF
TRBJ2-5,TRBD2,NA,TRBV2,TGTGCCAGCAGTGAAATAGCTAGCGGCAATCAAGAGACCCAGTACTTC,CASSEIASGNQETQYF
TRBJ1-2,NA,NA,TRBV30,TGTGCCTGGAGTTACCGGTTTAATGGCTACACCTTC,CAWSYRFNGYTF
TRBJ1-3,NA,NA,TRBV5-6,TGTGCCAGCAGGACTGCCGGCACCAACTCTGGAAACACCATATATTTT,CASRTAGTNSGNTIYF
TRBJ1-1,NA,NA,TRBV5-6,TGTGCCAGCAGCTTTGGGCGGGGCTACGAAGGTGAAGCTTTCTTT,CASSFGRGYEGEAFF
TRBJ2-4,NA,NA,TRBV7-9,TGTGCCAGCAGCCCCGGGGGAGACAAAAACATTCAGTACTTC,CASSPGGDKNIQYF
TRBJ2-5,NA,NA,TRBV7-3,TGTGCCAGCAGCTTGGGGGCTTCTCAAGAGACCCAGTACTTC,CASSLGASQETQYF
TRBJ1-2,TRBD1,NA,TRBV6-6,TGTGCCAGCAGTTACTCCGGGACAGGGGTCCATGGCTACACCTTC,CASSYSGTGVHGYTF
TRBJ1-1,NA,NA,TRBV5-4,TGTGCCAGCAGCCTACCCGGTGGGACTCAGTTCACTGAAGCTTTCTTT,CASSLPGGTQFTEAFF
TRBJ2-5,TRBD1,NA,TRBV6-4,TGTGCCAGCAGAGTATACCAGGACAGGGGGAAGGAGACCCAGTACTTC,CASRVYQDRGKETQYF
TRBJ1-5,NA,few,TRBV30,TGTGCCTGGAGTGTACAAGGGAGGAATCAGCCCCAGCATTTT,CAWSVQGRNQPQHF
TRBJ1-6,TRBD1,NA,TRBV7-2,TGTGCCAGCAGCGAGCTGGGACAGGTTGTAAATTCACCCCTCCACTTT,CASSELGQVVNSPLHF
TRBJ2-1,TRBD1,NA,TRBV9,TGTGCCAGCAGTAAAACGGGGGGACAGGGGAGGGATGAGCAGTTCTTC,CASSKTGGQGRDEQFF
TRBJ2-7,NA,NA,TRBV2,TGTGCCAGCAGGGTGTCAAGAGACAGTCCCCTCTACGAGCAGTACTTC,CASRVSRDSPLYEQYF
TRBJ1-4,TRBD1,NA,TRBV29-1,TGCAGCGTGGGTCGCGGGACAGGGAATGAAAAACTGTTTTTT,CSVGRGTGNEKLFF
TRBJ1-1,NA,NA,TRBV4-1,TGCGCCAGCAGCCTACAGGGTAGCACCGAAGCTTTCTTT,CASSLQGSTEAFF
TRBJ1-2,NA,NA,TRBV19,TGTGCCAGTAGTGTGGCATACCACTATGGCTACACCTTC,CASSVAYHYGYTF
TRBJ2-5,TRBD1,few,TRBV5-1,TGCGCCAGCAGCCCCCAGACAGGGACCGAGACCCAGTACTTC,CASSPQTGTETQYF
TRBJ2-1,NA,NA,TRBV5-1,TGCGCCAGCAGCGCAGGGGACCCCATGGATGAGCAGTTCTTC,CASSAGDPMDEQFF
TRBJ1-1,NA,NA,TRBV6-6,TGTGCCAGCAGAGGACAGCCTGAAGCTTTCTTT,CASRGQPEAFF
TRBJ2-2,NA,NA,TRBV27,TGTGCCAGCAGTTTTTCCCAGCAGGGAACCACCGGGGAGCTGTTTTTT,CASSFSQQGTTGELFF
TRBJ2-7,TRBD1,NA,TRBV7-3,TGTGCCAGCAGCGTGACAGGGGGCTACGAGCAGTACTTC,CASSVTGGYEQYF
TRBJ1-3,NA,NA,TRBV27,TGTGCCAGCAGTACAGGGCGTTCAGGAAACACCATATATTTT,CASSTGRSGNTIYF
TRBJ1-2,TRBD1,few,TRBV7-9,TGTGCCAGCAGCTTGCGGACAGGGGGCGGTGGCTACACCTTC,CASSLRTGGGGYTF
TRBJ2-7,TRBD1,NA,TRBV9,TGTGCCAGCAGCGTCCAGGACAGGGATATCTACGAGCAGTACTTC,CASSVQDRDIYEQYF
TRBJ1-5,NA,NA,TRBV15,TGTGCCACCAGCAGAGATTGGACAGATAATCAGCCCCAGCATTTT,CATSRDWTDNQPQHF
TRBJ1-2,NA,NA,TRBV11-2,TGTGCCAGCAGCTTCGACAGGCAGTATGGCTACACCTTC,CASSFDRQYGYTF
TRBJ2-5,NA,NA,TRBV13,TGTGCCAGCAGCCAAATTAGGGGGGGTGGGTCAAAAGAGACCCAGTACTTC,CASSQIRGGGSKETQYF
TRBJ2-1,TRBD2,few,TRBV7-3,TGTGCCAGCAGCCGCGGGGGGGCCCCCAATGAGCAGTTCTTC,CASSRGGAPNEQFF
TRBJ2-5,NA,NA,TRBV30,TGTGCCTGGAACCTCCTAGCCGAGGAGACCCAGTACTTC,CAWNLLAEETQYF
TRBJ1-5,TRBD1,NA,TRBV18,TGTGCCAGCTCACCACTCCCGACAGGGTCAGGCAATCAGCCCCAGCATTTT,CASSPLPTGSGNQPQHF
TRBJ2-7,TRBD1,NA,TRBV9,TGTGCCAGCAGCCCTGCGGGACAGGGAGGCGAGCAGTACTTC,CASSPAGQGGEQYF
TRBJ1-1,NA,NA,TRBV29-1,TGCAGCGTTGATTCTGGAGGGCGCACTGAAGCTTTCTTT,CSVDSGGRTEAFF
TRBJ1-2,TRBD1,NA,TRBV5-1,TGCGCCAGCAGCGGGGGACAGATGTTAGGGAATGGCTACACCTTC,CASSGGQMLGNGYTF
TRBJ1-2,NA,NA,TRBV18,TGTGCCAGCTCACCAGGGCAGGGCGGAGGCTACACCTTC,CASSPGQGGGYTF
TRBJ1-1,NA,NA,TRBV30,TGTGCCTGGGGGTCCGAAGTCTGGGGCGGTATGAACACTGAAGCTTTCTTT,CAWGSEVWGGMNTEAFF
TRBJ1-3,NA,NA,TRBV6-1,TGTGCCAGCAGTCCCGGGCAGGGAGGAAACACCATATGTTTT,CASSPGQGGNTICF
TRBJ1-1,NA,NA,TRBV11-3,TGTGCCAGCAGCTTGCAGGGAGGCACTGAAGCTTTCTTT,CASSLQGGTEAFF
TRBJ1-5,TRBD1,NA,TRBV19,TGTGCCAGTAGTTTCGACAGGGAAGCTCAGCCCCAGCATTTT,CASSFDREAQPQHF
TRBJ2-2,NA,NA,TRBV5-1,TGCGCCAGCAGCTTGACAAGGAGTACCGGGGAGCTGTTTTTT,CASSLTRSTGELFF
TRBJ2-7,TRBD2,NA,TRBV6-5,TGTGCCAGCAGGACCCCGGGACTAGCGCACGAGCAGTACTTC,CASRTPGLAHEQYF
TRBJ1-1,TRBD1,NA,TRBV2,TGTGCCAGCAGTGAAGCGCGGGGACAGTACATGAACACTGAAGCTTTCTTT,CASSEARGQYMNTEAFF
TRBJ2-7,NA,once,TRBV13,TGTGCCAGCAGCCCGGGCGGGAACTACGAGCAGTACTTC,CASSPGGNYEQYF
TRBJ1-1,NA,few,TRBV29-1,TGCAGCGTTCAGGGTCCTAACACTGAAGCTTTCTTT,CSVQGPNTEAFF
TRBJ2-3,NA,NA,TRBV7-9,TGTGCCAGCAGTCCCATTCACGGGGAGAGGAGAGATACGCAGTATTTT,CASSPIHGERRDTQYF
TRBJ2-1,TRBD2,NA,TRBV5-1,TGCGCCAGCAGCTTGGATAGCGGGGGGTACAATGAGCAGTTCTTC,CASSLDSGGYNEQFF
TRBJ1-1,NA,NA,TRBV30,TGTGCCTGGAGTTGGAGCGGGAGGGGCGGAACTGAAGCCTTCTTT,CAWSWSGRGGTEAFF
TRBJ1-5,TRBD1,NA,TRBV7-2,TGTGCCAGCAGCCCAGACAGGGGCAATCAGCCCCAGCATTTT,CASSPDRGNQPQHF
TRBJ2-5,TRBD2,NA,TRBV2,TGTGCCAGCAGTGAAATGTTAGCGGGGGGTGGGGAGACCCAGTACTTC,CASSEMLAGGGETQYF
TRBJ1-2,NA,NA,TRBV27,TGTGCCAGCAGTCCCCTGGGACTCCACTATGGCTACACCTTC,CASSPLGLHYGYTF
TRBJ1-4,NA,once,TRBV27,TGTGCCAGCACCCTAACCACTCCAGGGAGGGGAATCGATGAAAAACTGTTTTTT,CASTLTTPGRGIDEKLFF
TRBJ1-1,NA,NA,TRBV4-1,TGCGCCAGCAGCTACAGCGTCGGGAGGTCGGACACTGAAGCTTTCTTT,CASSYSVGRSDTEAFF
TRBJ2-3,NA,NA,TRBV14,TGTGCCAGCAGCCAAGGCAGGTTCACAGATACGCAGTATTTT,CASSQGRFTDTQYF